This TCR beta chain was profiled in a study of blood T cells in healthy people across ages (dated by TCRdb to 2015 to 2017). About the investigation overall: In model experiments, roughly one uniquely barcoded TCR beta cDNA molecule per two T cells was captured by template switching. To avoid experimental bias, donors of different ages were spread randomly across the sequencing lanes. To track age-related changes in TCR beta repertoire diversity, the study relied on deep sequencing normalized with unique cDNA molecular identifiers. The donors were split into four age groups: young (average roughly 15 years), middle-aged (roughly 40), aged (roughly 65) and long-lived (about 82). Two additional independent replicas of 1 million unique cDNA reads from the same blood draw were analyzed for two donors (one aged 18 to 29 and one aged 80 or older). Broad study findings and their caveats: Because profiling used bulk unsorted PBMCs, naive and antigen-experienced compartments could not be compared conclusively. The CMV infection status of donors was not known, potentially confounding age-related changes in expanded clonotypes. The long-lived group showed more naive CD4+ T cells, fewer expanded clones and increased TCR diversity than the aged group, suggesting age selection. Estimates of total diversity from one million sequenced T cells were regarded as lower bounds and underestimates. Observed TCR beta diversity correlated strongly with the percentage of naive T cells measured by flow cytometry. As age increased, observed TCR beta diversity per million T cells dropped in a roughly linear way, and a significant reduction was already evident by age roughly 40.

Preparation of the library involved 5' RACE. TCRdb shows the sequencer as Illumina HiSeq 2500. The second PCR ran for roughly 7 to 11 cycles and used a J-beta primer mix along with a sample-barcoded 5' primer. Each TCR beta cDNA molecule received a unique molecular identifier from a template-switch 5' adaptor carrying 12 random nucleotides. Each sample yielded at least 2.5 million CDR3-containing paired-end reads. First-strand cDNA was synthesized from all RNA with the Mint cDNA synthesis kit, primed by a TRBC-specific oligonucleotide. Following uracil-DNA glycosylase treatment, a first 18-cycle PCR with universal primers M1SS and BC2_uni_R was performed on all cDNA. The study's processing was this. For normalization, 1 million high-quality reads were randomly selected from each sample, with every read carrying a distinct molecular identifier. Reads sharing molecular identifiers were discarded rather than binned into consensus sequences. MiTCR, run with a Q25 quality threshold and the strictest error-elimination algorithm, handled CDR3 identification, clonotype clustering and error correction. A nonparametric unseen species model with Euler transformation was used to estimate lower-bound total TCR beta diversity. TCRdb reworked the public reads: Q25 trimming with fastp, MiXCR clone assembly, productive beta chains retained. Merged by CDR3 protein, the rows form single entries marked with the most common genes and DNA. Here the V and J calls rest on TCRdb's processing, not on the authors' analysis. Present in this sample are roughly 570,000 distinct CDR3 sequences, 27% of which were seen just once. 18% of the sample lies in the top ten.

The germline ends are 12 bases apart after V is trimmed by 3 bases and J by 0 bases. For CDR1 and CDR2, the germline V gene lists ENHRY and SYGVKD. The CDR3 sequence holds 17 residues, the cysteine and phenylalanine included. Kept here is only the CDR3 DNA, which spans 51 bases and is read in frame from base 1. Turning to this clonotype: Its binding antigen is unknown. One base away there is no much larger clone; base qualities are not given.

Systemically healthy Caucasian individuals from Russia, 35 to 50 in total and aged roughly 6 to 95 years, were included as donors. Ten milliliters of peripheral blood were drawn from each donor into EDTA-treated Vacutainer tubes. Ficoll-Paque density-gradient centrifugation was used to isolate PBMCs, with at least 6 million per sample. Trizol reagent was used to extract total RNA from the PBMCs, yielding at least 5 micrograms per sample. The percentages of naive CD45RAhigh/CD27high T cells were determined by flow cytometry on a PBMC aliquot from every donor. The source material was blood. The receptor comes from a woman aged 70-85 years in good health. The receptor chain draws on TRBV10-3 and TRBJ2-6, with no confidently assigned D gene. The CDR3 in this case is CAISDKGLNSGANVLTF. In nucleotides, the sequence is TGTGCCATCAGTGACAAGGGTTTAAACTCTGGGGCCAACGTCCTGACTTTC.